This T cell receptor (beta chain) appears in the sequencing data of a study of early stage breast cancer tumors. Overall study: Twelve of the 16 invasive tumors were ER+, PR+ and HER2-. Under 10 ER+/PR+/HER2- tumors were invasive ductal; a few were invasive lobular. Study-wide results and caveats: Commonly generated sequences made up most enriched TCRB sequences shared between patients.

The CDR3 runs to 15 residues. Each sample had two DNA replicates, 0.5 ug blood or around 1.5 ug tissue. The table came from immunoSEQ multiplex PCR; TCRdb's copy has only in-frame clones and leaves some out. The sample gives about 41,000 clones, about 78% of which show up once; roughly 7.2% is in the top ten. About this clone itself: Antigen: not known.

Material for sequencing was blood. The TCR comes from a person between 50 and 60 years old with breast cancer. This chain links TRBV12-1 with TRBJ1-2; the tabulated D call, TRBD1, remains unverified against the DNA. TRBV12-1 is designated a pseudogene. The CDR3 protein is CASSARDTSPYGYTF. CDR3 DNA: TGTGCCAGCAGCGCGAGGGACACTTCCCCTTATGGCTACACCTTC.